The clone carrying this TCR beta chain came up a few times. Its antigen remains unidentified. Measured with immunoSEQ multiplex PCR; TCRdb has only the in-frame clones, and not every one. Here the sample spans roughly 140,000 clones, around four fifths being singletons. Relapses following autologous stem cell transplantation were seen in all patients, with brentuximab vedotin exposure varying. The sample comes from a study of PD-1 blockade in classical Hodgkin lymphoma. Points from the study as a whole: Whereas CD4+ TCR diversity had risen significantly by C4D1, CD8+ TCR diversity had not.

Germline assignment: CDR1 SGHVS and CDR2 FNYEAQ. This CDR3 is 16 amino acids long. The trim removed 1 base at V and 0 bases at J, leaving 6 bases unmatched. The material was peripheral blood mononuclear cells (PBMCs), obtained before the second cycle of nivolumab. The genes are TRBV7-6 and TRBJ2-7, with 7 bases matching TRBD2. This TCR derives from a human donor with classical Hodgkin lymphoma. CDR3 region: CASSLEPAGLSYEQYF. CDR3 in DNA: TGTGCCAGCAGCTTAGAACCAGCGGGACTCTCCTACGAGCAGTACTTC.